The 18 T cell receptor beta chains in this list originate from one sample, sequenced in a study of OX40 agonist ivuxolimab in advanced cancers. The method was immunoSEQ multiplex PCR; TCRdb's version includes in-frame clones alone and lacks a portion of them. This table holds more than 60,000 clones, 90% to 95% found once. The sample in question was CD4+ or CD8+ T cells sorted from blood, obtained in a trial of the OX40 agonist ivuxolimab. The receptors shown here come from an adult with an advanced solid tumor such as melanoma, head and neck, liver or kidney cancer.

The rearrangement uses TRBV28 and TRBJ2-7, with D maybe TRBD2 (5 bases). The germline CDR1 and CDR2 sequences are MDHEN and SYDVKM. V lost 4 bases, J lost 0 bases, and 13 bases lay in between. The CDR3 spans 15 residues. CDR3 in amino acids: CASSWSAGLSYEQYF. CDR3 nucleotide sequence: TGTGCCAGCAGTTGGTCCGCGGGCCTCTCCTACGAGCAGTACTTC.

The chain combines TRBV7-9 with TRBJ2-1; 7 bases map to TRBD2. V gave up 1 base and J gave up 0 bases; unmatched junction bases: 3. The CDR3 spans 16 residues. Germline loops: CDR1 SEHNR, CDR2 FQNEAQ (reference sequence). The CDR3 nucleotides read TGTGCCAGCAGCTTAGTGAGGGAGGGCTCCTACAATGAGCAGTTCTTC. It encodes CASSLVREGSYNEQFF.

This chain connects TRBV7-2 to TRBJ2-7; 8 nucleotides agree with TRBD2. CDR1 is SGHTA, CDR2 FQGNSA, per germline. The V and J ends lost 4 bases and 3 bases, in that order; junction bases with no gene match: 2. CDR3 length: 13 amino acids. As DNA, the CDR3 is TGTGCCAGCAGCTCGGGACTAGTCTACGAGCAGTACTTC. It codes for CASSSGLVYEQYF.

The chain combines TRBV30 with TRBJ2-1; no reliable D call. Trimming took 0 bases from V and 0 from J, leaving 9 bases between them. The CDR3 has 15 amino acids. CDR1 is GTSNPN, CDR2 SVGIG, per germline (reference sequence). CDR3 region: CAWSVASSSYNEQFF. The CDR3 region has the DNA TGTGCCTGGAGTGTAGCTAGTAGCTCCTACAATGAGCAGTTCTTC.

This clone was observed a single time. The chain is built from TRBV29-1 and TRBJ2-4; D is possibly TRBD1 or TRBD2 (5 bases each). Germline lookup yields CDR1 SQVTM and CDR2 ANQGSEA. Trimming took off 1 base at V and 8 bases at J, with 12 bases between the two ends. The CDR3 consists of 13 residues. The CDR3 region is CSVEGAMGDIQYF. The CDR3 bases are TGCAGCGTTGAAGGGGCCATGGGGGACATTCAGTACTTC.

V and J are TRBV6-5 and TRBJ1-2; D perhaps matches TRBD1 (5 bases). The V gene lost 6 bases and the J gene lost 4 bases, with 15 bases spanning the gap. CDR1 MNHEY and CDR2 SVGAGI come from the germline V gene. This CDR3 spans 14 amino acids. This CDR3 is CASREKGTGYGYTF. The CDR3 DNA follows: TGTGCCAGCAGGGAGAAAGGGACGGGCTATGGCTACACCTTC.

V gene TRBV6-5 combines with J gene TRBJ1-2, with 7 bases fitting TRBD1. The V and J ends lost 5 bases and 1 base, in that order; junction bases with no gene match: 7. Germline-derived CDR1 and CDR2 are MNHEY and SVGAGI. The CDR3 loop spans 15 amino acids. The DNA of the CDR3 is TGTGCCAGCAGTACCGGGGACAGCTTTAACTATGGCTACACCTTC. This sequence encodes CASSTGDSFNYGYTF.

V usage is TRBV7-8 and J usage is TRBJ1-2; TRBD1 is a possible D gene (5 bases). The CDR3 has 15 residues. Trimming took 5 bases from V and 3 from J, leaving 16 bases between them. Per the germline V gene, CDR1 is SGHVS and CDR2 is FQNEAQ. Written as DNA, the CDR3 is TGTGCCAGCAGCAGGTCGGGACCGACGCACTATGGCTACACCTTC. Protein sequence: CASSRSGPTHYGYTF.

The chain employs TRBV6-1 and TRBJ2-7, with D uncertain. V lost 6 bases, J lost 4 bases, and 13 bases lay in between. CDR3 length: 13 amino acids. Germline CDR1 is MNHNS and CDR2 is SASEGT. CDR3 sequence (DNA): TGTGCCAGCAGGAACGCGGAACCGTACGAGCAGTACTTC. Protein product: CASRNAEPYEQYF.

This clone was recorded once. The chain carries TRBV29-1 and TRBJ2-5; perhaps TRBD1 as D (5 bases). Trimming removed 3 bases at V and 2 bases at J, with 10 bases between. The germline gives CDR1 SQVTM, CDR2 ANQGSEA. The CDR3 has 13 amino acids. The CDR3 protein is CSVDGADQETQYF. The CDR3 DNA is TGCAGCGTTGATGGGGCGGATCAAGAGACCCAGTACTTC.

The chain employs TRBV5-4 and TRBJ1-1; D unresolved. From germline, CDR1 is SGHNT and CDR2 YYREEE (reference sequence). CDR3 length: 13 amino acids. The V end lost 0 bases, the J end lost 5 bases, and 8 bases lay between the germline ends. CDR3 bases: TGTGCCAGCAGCTTGGTGGCAGTGACTGAAGCTTTCTTT. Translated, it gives CASSLVAVTEAFF.

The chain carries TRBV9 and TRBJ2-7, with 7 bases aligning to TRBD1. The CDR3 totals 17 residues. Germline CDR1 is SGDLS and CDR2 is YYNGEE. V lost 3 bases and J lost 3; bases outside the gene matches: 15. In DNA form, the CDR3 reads TGTGCCAGCAGCGCCCGTTCGACAGGGACCTCTCTCTACGAGCAGTACTTC. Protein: CASSARSTGTSLYEQYF.

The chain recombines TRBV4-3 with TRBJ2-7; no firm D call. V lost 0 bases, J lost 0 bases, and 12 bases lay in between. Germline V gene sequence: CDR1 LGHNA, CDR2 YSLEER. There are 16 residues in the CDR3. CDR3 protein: CASSQDLRSASYEQYF. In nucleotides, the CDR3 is TGCGCCAGCAGCCAAGACCTCCGGTCCGCCTCCTACGAGCAGTACTTC.

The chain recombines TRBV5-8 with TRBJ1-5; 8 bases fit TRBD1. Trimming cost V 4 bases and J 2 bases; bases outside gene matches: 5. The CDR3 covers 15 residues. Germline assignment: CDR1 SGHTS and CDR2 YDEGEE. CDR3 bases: TGTGCCAGCAGCCCCACAGGGGGGGGCAATCAGCCCCAGCATTTT. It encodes CASSPTGGGNQPQHF.

Here the CDR3 reads CSVALTEAFF. The CDR3 DNA reads as TGCAGCGTTGCGTTGACTGAAGCTTTCTTT. The chain uses TRBV29-1 and TRBJ1-1; D remains unclear. This CDR3 spans 10 amino acids. V gave up 4 bases and J gave up 5 bases, with 5 bases separating them. The germline V gene encodes CDR1 SQVTM and CDR2 ANQGSEA.

CDR3 DNA sequence: TGTGCCTGGAGTTCTGGGACAGCTAACACCGGGGAGCTGTTTTTT. It specifies CAWSSGTANTGELFF. The V and J genes are TRBV30 and TRBJ2-2; 7 positions match TRBD1. Trimming removed 2 bases from V and 2 bases from J; junction bases left unmatched: 5. The CDR3 has 15 amino acids. Germline V CDR1 and CDR2: GTSNPN, SVGIG (reference sequence).

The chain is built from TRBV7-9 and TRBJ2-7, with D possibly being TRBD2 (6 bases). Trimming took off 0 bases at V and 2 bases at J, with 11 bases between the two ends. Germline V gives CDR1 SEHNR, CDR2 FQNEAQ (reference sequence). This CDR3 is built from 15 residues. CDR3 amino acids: CASSLATGGPYEQYF. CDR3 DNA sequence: TGTGCCAGCAGCTTAGCGACCGGGGGTCCCTACGAGCAGTACTTC.

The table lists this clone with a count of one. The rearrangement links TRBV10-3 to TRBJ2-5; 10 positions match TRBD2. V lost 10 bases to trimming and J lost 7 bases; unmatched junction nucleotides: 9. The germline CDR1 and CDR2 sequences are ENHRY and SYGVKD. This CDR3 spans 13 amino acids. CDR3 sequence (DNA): TGTGCCACTACCGGGACTAGCGAGGGGACCCAGTACTTC. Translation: CATTGTSEGTQYF.